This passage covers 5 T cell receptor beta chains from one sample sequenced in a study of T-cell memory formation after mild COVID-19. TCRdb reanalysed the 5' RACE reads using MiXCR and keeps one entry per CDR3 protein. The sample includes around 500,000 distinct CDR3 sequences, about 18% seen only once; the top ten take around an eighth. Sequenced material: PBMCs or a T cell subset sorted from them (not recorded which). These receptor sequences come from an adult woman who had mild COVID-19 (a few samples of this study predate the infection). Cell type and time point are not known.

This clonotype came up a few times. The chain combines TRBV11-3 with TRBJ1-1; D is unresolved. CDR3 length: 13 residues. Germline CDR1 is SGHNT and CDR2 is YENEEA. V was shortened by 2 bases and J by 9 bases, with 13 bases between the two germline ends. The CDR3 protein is CASSLRPPGKAFF. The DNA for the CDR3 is TGTGCCAGCAGCTTACGTCCCCCGGGGAAAGCTTTCTTT.

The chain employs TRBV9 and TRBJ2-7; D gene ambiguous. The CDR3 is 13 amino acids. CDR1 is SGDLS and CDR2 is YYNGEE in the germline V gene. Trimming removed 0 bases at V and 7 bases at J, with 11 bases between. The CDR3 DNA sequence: TGTGCCAGCAGCGTAGAGGCTGGCAGGGAGCAGTACTTC. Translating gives CASSVEAGREQYF.

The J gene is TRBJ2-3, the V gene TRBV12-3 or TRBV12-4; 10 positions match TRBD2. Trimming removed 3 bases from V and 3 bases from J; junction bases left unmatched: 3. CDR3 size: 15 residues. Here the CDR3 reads CASSFSGRETDTQYF. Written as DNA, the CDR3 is TGTGCCAGCAGTTTCAGCGGGAGGGAAACAGATACGCAGTATTTT.

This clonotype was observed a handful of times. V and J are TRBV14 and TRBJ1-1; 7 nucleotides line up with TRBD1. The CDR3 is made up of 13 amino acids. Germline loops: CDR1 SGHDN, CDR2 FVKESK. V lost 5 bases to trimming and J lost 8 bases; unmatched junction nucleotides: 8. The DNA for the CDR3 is TGTGCCAGCAGCTTCGACAGGGTAGCCGAAGCTTTCTTT. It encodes CASSFDRVAEAFF.

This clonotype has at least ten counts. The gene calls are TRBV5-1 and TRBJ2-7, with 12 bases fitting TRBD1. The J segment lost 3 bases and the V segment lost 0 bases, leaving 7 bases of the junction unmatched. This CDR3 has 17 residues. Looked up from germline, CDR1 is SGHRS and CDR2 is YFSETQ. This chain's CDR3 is CASSLGGDRGPLYEQYF. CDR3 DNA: TGCGCCAGCAGCTTGGGGGGGGACAGGGGGCCCCTCTACGAGCAGTACTTC. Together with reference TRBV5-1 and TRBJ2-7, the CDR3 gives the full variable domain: KAGVTQTPRYLIKTRGQQVTLSCSPISGHRSVSWYQQTPGQGLQFLFEYFSETQRNKGNFPGRFSGRQFSNSRSEMNVSTLELGDSALYLCASSLGGDRGPLYEQYFGPGTRLTVT.